This T cell receptor beta chain was retrieved from a study of cytomegalovirus exposure and HLA in healthy donors. CDR1 and CDR2 (germline): SGHNT, YENEEA. V was clipped by 0 bases and J by 5 bases, with 4 bases between them. The CDR3 sequence is 12 residues long. The method was immunoSEQ multiplex PCR; TCRdb's version includes in-frame clones alone and lacks a portion of them. The data hold about 120,000 clones, with approximately 94% observed a single time. Sequences were obtained from PBMCs. This TCR derives from a young man in good health and CMV-seronegative. This chain links TRBV11-3 with TRBJ1-1; D is unclear. The CDR3 loop is CASSLDRTEAFF. The CDR3 nucleotides are TGTGCCAGCAGCTTAGACAGAACTGAAGCTTTCTTT. The full variable domain, with the rest looked up from reference TRBV11-3 and TRBJ1-1, is EAGVVQSPRYKIIEKKQPVAFWCNPISGHNTLYWYLQNLGQGPELLIRYENEEAVDDSQLPKDRFSAERLKGVDSTLKIQPAELGDSAVYLCASSLDRTEAFFGQGTRLTVV.